This T cell receptor (beta chain) was sequenced in a study of CD8 T cells in Susac syndrome (dated by TCRdb to the late 2010s). For the wider study: Whether CD8+ T cell activation and differentiation in Susac syndrome was antigen driven was tested using repertoire sequencing. CD8+ T cell repertoire clonality was compared between more than ten healthy donors, around 14 Susac syndrome patients and approximately 16 multiple sclerosis patients. Paper-wide results and their limitations: The TCR sequencing and HLA analysis was acknowledged to have included a relatively small number of individuals.

RNA was extracted using the RNeasy kit, and about 0.45 to 1 microgram was reverse transcribed with random hexamers. TCR beta CDR3 regions were amplified with the immunoSEQ multiplex PCR assay covering 54 Vbeta and 13 Jbeta segments. Bias from PCR amplification was corrected by using a synthetic template baseline for primer optimization and for computational correction. In the paper's pipeline: Reads were assigned to V, D and J genes according to IMGT and analyzed in immunoSEQ Analyzer, with only productive sequences retained. Clonality was calculated as one minus the Shannon entropy normalized by log2 of the number of productive unique sequences. For each patient and control, public and private clones were evaluated within the 100 most prevalent clones. A clone was defined as Susac-specific if it was absent from the healthy and MS cohorts, from some 1,100 published viral clones and from other ImmuneACCESS disease sequences. Through fastp at Q25 and MiXCR, TCRdb rebuilt clones from the public reads, retaining in-frame beta chains. Every entry covers one CDR3 protein and lists the most common genes and DNA from its rows. TCRdb's processing, not the authors', yielded these V and J calls. This sample gives about 300,000 distinct CDR3 sequences in total; 85% of them show up just once. Jointly, the top ten make up around 0.2% of the sample.

Peripheral blood CD8+ and CD4+ T cells from healthy donors, Susac syndrome patients and multiple sclerosis patients were profiled by high-throughput TCR beta sequencing. Treatment-naive patients with stable or active relapsing-remitting disease fulfilling revised McDonald criteria were used as multiple sclerosis controls. Bulk CD8+ and CD4+ T cells were purified magnetically by negative isolation, whereas CD8+ TEMRA cells were enriched by FACS. Blood was collected in EDTA tubes and processed within 24 hours, with PBMCs isolated through density gradient centrifugation. PBMCs destined for TCR sequencing were cryopreserved in liquid nitrogen and later thawed in a 37 °C water bath. The sorted or isolated CD4+, CD8+ and CD8+ TEMRA cells had a purity of 90% or higher. Of note for this clonotype: No antigen is known for it. Per-base qualities were not stored, and no clone one base away is much larger.

Here V drops 3 bases and J drops 5 bases, and the junction holds 8 bases not matched to any gene. According to the germline V gene, CDR1 reads SGDLS and CDR2 reads YYNGEE. Inclusive of the bounding cysteine and phenylalanine, the CDR3 is 15 residues long. Only the CDR3 portion is preserved as DNA: 45 bases, with reading frame beginning at the first base. Sequencing was carried out using CD8+ T cells from PBMCs. The rearranged chain carries TRBV9 and TRBJ2-7, and 10 junctional nucleotides match TRBD2. This TCR was sampled from a human donor with multiple sclerosis. The bases read TGTGCCAGCAGCGAGGGGACTAGCGTCATCGACGAGCAGTACTTC. It encodes CASSEGTSVIDEQYF. Outside the CDR3, residues come from the reference TRBV9 and TRBJ2-7 proteins, so the full variable domain is: DSGVTQTPKHLITATGQRVTLRCSPRSGDLSVYWYQQSLDQGLQFLIQYYNGEERAKGNILERFSAQQFPDLHSELNLSSLELGDSALYFCASSEGTSVIDEQYFGPGTRLTVT.